These T cell receptor beta chains were read from a single sample in a study of identical twins. In TCRdb, the 5' RACE reads were re-called with MiXCR into one record per CDR3 protein. Among under 500,000 distinct CDR3 sequences listed, over 11% were seen once. These data were likewise used in another study, on yellow fever vaccine responses in identical twins.

The material sequenced was CD4+ T cells sorted from blood. These receptors all stem from a woman in her late teens or twenties in good health. Both conserved end residues are part of each CDR3. D genes are given only for firm matches. Some rows mark clone size as missing; the rest say once, few, many or name a class of expanded clone.

V: TRBV28; J: TRBJ2-7; size: few; D: .; DNA: TGTGCCAGCAGTTTATCTTTGGTAGTTGGGCCCTACGAGCAGTACTTC; CDR3: CASSLSLVVGPYEQYF
V: TRBV5-1; J: TRBJ2-5; size: .; D: TRBD1; DNA: TGCGCCAGCAGCCGATACTGGACAGGGGTACAAGAGACCCAGTACTTC; CDR3: CASSRYWTGVQETQYF
V: TRBV27; J: TRBJ2-1; size: few; D: .; DNA: TGTGCCAGCAGCCGACCGAGGGGCTCCTACAATGAGCAGTTCTTC; CDR3: CASSRPRGSYNEQFF
V: TRBV28; J: TRBJ2-7; size: few; D: .; DNA: TGTGCCAGCAGGCCCCCTTGGGGGCCCCTAACCTACGAGCAGTACTTC; CDR3: CASRPPWGPLTYEQYF
V: TRBV7-8; J: TRBJ2-1; size: few; D: .; DNA: TGTGCCAGCAGCTCGGACGCATTACAGATCTTC; CDR3: CASSSDALQIF
V: TRBV2; J: TRBJ2-1; size: .; D: .; DNA: TGTGCCAGCAGTGAACTCAGGGAAAATGAGCAGTTCTTC; CDR3: CASSELRENEQFF
V: TRBV4-1; J: TRBJ2-2; size: .; D: .; DNA: TGCGCCAGCAGCCAAGGTCCCAAGAGTAGGACCGGGGAGCTGTTTTTT; CDR3: CASSQGPKSRTGELFF
V: TRBV7-9; J: TRBJ1-1; size: few; D: .; DNA: TGTGCCAGCACAGTCTTCGGGAACACTGAAGCTTTCTTT; CDR3: CASTVFGNTEAFF
V: TRBV12-3/TRBV12-4; J: TRBJ2-7; size: .; D: .; DNA: TGTGCCAGCAGTTTAATGGCTACTCTGGGGGATTTCTACGAGCAGTACTTC; CDR3: CASSLMATLGDFYEQYF
V: TRBV7-9; J: TRBJ1-5; size: .; D: .; DNA: TGTGCCAGCAGCTGGCGGGAGGGGCAGCCCCAGCATTTT; CDR3: CASSWREGQPQHF
V: TRBV27; J: TRBJ1-6; size: few; D: .; DNA: TGTGCCAGCAGTTTAATCAGGGATTCACCCCTCCACTTT; CDR3: CASSLIRDSPLHF
V: TRBV5-1; J: TRBJ2-2; size: few; D: .; DNA: TGCGCCAGCAGCTCATCAGGGTTGGCGAACACCGGGGAGCTGTTTTTT; CDR3: CASSSSGLANTGELFF
V: TRBV25-1; J: TRBJ2-7; size: .; D: .; DNA: TGTGCCAGCAGTGAATATGGCAGGGGCTACGAGCAGTACTTC; CDR3: CASSEYGRGYEQYF
V: TRBV7-3; J: TRBJ2-2; size: .; D: .; DNA: TGTGCCAGCAGCATGAGGACGGTCGGTGGGGAGCTGTTTTTT; CDR3: CASSMRTVGGELFF
V: TRBV20-1; J: TRBJ2-4; size: .; D: .; DNA: TGCAGTGCTGGCAGTAGACTAGCCAAAAACATTCAGTACTTC; CDR3: CSAGSRLAKNIQYF
V: TRBV7-2; J: TRBJ2-7; size: .; D: TRBD1; DNA: TGTGCCAGCAGCTGGGCAGGGGGCTCCTACGAGCAGTACTTC; CDR3: CASSWAGGSYEQYF
V: TRBV6-1; J: TRBJ2-1; size: .; D: TRBD2; DNA: TGTGCCAGCACAATAGCGGGAGGCCACAATGAGCAGTTCTTC; CDR3: CASTIAGGHNEQFF
V: TRBV10-3; J: TRBJ2-7; size: few; D: .; DNA: TGTGCCATCAGTTCGAACTCCTACGAGCAGTACTTC; CDR3: CAISSNSYEQYF
V: TRBV6-5; J: TRBJ2-2; size: many; D: .; DNA: TGTGCCAGCGGGAACACCGGGGAGCTGTTTTTT; CDR3: CASGNTGELFF
V: TRBV3-1; J: TRBJ2-2; size: .; D: .; DNA: TGTGCCAGCAGCCAAGTCGAAGGGATAGAGCTGTTTTTT; CDR3: CASSQVEGIELFF
V: TRBV7-2; J: TRBJ2-3; size: few; D: TRBD1; DNA: TGTGCCAGCAGCTTAGCCGGGACAGGGGGCACAGATACGCAGTATTTT; CDR3: CASSLAGTGGTDTQYF
V: TRBV7-9; J: TRBJ2-5; size: .; D: .; DNA: TGTGCCAGCAGCCTGACAGAGTCCCGACAGACCCAGTACTTC; CDR3: CASSLTESRQTQYF
V: TRBV7-9; J: TRBJ2-5; size: .; D: .; DNA: TGTGCCAGCAGCTTATATTGGGACAAGGGAAGAGAGACCCAGTACTTC; CDR3: CASSLYWDKGRETQYF
V: TRBV28; J: TRBJ2-7; size: few; D: TRBD2; DNA: TGTGCCAGCAGTTTGGGGGGGACTAGCGGGAGAAGACTCTTC; CDR3: CASSLGGTSGRRLF
V: TRBV30; J: TRBJ2-7; size: few; D: .; DNA: TGTGCCTGGAGTGCGTCAATGCCCTCCTACGAGCAGTACTTC; CDR3: CAWSASMPSYEQYF
V: TRBV21-1; J: TRBJ2-5; size: .; D: .; DNA: TGTGCCAGCAGCAAAGACAACAGACAAGAGACCCAGTACTTC; CDR3: CASSKDNRQETQYF
V: TRBV27; J: TRBJ2-4; size: .; D: .; DNA: TGTGCCAGCAGTCCGGACGCTGGGAGAAACATTCAGTACTTC; CDR3: CASSPDAGRNIQYF
V: TRBV20-1; J: TRBJ2-3; size: many; D: TRBD2; DNA: TGCAGTGCTACCAAGACTAGCGGGGGACCCACTAGCACATATACGCAGTATTTT; CDR3: CSATKTSGGPTSTYTQYF